The sequence of this T cell receptor (beta chain) was determined in a study of CD8+ T cells in alopecia areata. General study results and limits: Resident alphabeta T-cell populations of normal skin are likewise subject to sequencing in scalp samples.

It was cDNA, reverse transcribed from extracted RNA, that served as the sequencing template. Data came from immunoSEQ multiplex PCR; TCRdb stores just in-frame clones and leaves some out. The data show about 200,000 clones, approximately 53% seen once. This clone was observed a few times. Its matching antigen is unknown. Material: CD8+ T cells sorted from blood. The sequence derives from a human donor in good health.

The chain's CDR3 is CASSLGTGGYGYTF. The DNA of the CDR3 is TGTGCCAGCAGCCTAGGGACAGGGGGCTATGGCTACACCTTC. The chain is built from TRBV5-6 and TRBJ1-2; TRBD1 aligns across 11 bases. V lost 4 bases to trimming and J lost 4 bases; unmatched junction nucleotides: 3. CDR3 length: 14 amino acids. Germline CDR1 and CDR2: SGHDT and YYEEEE.